Presented here are 16 T cell receptor beta chains from one specimen sequenced in a study of cytomegalovirus exposure and HLA in healthy donors. PCR primers comprised 60 Vbeta and 13 Jbeta primers. The data were produced by immunoSEQ multiplex PCR, yet TCRdb's version contains in-frame clones alone and is incomplete. The table lists approximately 110,000 clones, over 60% of them singletons, with over 5% in the top ten. Sequenced: PBMCs. These receptors came from a female donor in good health and CMV-seropositive.

Here the CDR3 DNA reads TGCAGTGCTAGAGAATACTACGAGCAGTACTTC. It encodes CSAREYYEQYF. The genes are TRBV20-1 and TRBJ2-7; no clear D gene. Trimming cost V 0 bases and J 3 bases, with 3 bases left between them. Germline CDR1 reads DFQATT; CDR2 reads SNEGSKA (reference sequence). The CDR3 covers 11 residues.

DNA for the CDR3: TGTGCCATCAGAATGACTAGCGGTAACACCGGGGAGCTGTTTTTT. Encoded protein: CAIRMTSGNTGELFF. The chain is built from TRBV10-3 and TRBJ2-2; 9 bases match TRBD2. The V gene's germline CDR1 is ENHRY and CDR2 SYGVKD. The CDR3 runs to 15 residues. The J segment lost 2 bases and the V segment lost 6 bases, leaving 4 bases of the junction unmatched.

This rearrangement joins TRBV7-2 to TRBJ2-3; 7 bases agree with TRBD2. V lost 4 bases and J lost 1; bases outside the gene matches: 8. Germline V gene sequence: CDR1 SGHTA, CDR2 FQGNSA. The CDR3 has 16 residues. The CDR3 coding sequence is TGTGCCAGCAGCTCTCCTTCGGGGGGAGGCACAGATACGCAGTATTTT. It encodes CASSSPSGGGTDTQYF.

This clone was recorded only once. The chain's CDR3 is CASSRRTGPHQPQHF. The CDR3 coding sequence is TGTGCCAGCAGTCGGCGGACAGGGCCCCATCAGCCCCAGCATTTT. The J gene is TRBJ1-5, the V gene TRBV6-5; 8 bases agree with TRBD1. V gave up 5 bases and J gave up 5 bases; unmatched junction bases: 8. CDR3 length equals 15 residues. Germline loops: CDR1 MNHEY, CDR2 SVGAGI.

The chain uses TRBV18 and TRBJ1-4; the match to TRBD1 covers 10 bases. CDR1 is KGHSH, CDR2 LQKENI, per germline. V shed 1 base, J shed 8 bases, and the junction held 4 bases outside the gene matches. CDR3 length equals 15 residues. CDR3 in DNA: TGTGCCAGCTCACCACTCCGGGACAGGGGAGAAAAACTGTTTTTT. Protein sequence: CASSPLRDRGEKLFF.

This chain connects TRBV9 to TRBJ2-1, with TRBD1 matching 10 bases. The CDR3 sequence is 17 residues long. The trim removed 2 bases at V and 4 bases at J, leaving 9 bases unmatched. Germline assignment: CDR1 SGDLS and CDR2 YYNGEE. Here the CDR3 DNA reads TGTGCCAGCAGCGTCACCGGGGACAGGGGATCGTACAATGAGCAGTTCTTC. Translating gives CASSVTGDRGSYNEQFF.

The rearrangement joins TRBV7-2 to TRBJ1-2; maybe TRBD1 (5 bases). The CDR3 totals 15 residues. V lost 5 bases and J 7 bases, leaving 20 bases between the germline ends. Germline CDR1 reads SGHTA; CDR2 reads FQGNSA. The CDR3 nucleotides are TGTGCCAGCAGCCCCGGGGGTGGAGGGGTATCTGGCTACACCTTC. It encodes CASSPGGGGVSGYTF.

This clone appeared a few times. The rearrangement uses TRBV7-2 and TRBJ2-7; 10 bases fit TRBD2. Germline CDR1 and CDR2: SGHTA and FQGNSA. The CDR3 loop spans 15 amino acids. V lost 2 bases to trimming and J lost 3 bases; unmatched junction nucleotides: 4. The CDR3 region has the DNA TGTGCCAGCAGCTTACAAAGCGGGGGGGGCTACGAGCAGTACTTC. Encoded protein: CASSLQSGGGYEQYF.

The genes are TRBV5-5 and TRBJ2-7; TRBD1 matches 7 bases. The V gene end was trimmed by 0 bases and the J gene end by 4 bases; junction bases not matched to a gene: 4. There are 14 residues in the CDR3. The germline V gene has CDR1 SGHKS and CDR2 YYEKEE (reference sequence). The CDR3 sequence is CASSLAPTGYEQYF. CDR3 nucleotide sequence: TGTGCCAGCAGCTTGGCACCGACAGGGTACGAGCAGTACTTC.

This clone was detected only once. This chain links TRBV10-1 with TRBJ2-1; 8 bases are a match to TRBD2. Germline V lookup: CDR1 WNHNN, CDR2 SYGVQD (reference sequence). The CDR3 contains 15 residues. Trimming cost V 2 bases and J 4 bases; bases outside gene matches: 4. CDR3 protein: CASSEGVAGYNEQFF. CDR3 nucleotide sequence: TGCGCCAGCAGTGAGGGGGTAGCGGGGTACAATGAGCAGTTCTTC.

This clone was counted a few times. The chain joins TRBV25-1 to TRBJ1-3, with D tentatively TRBD1 (5 bases). This CDR3 has 14 amino acids. V was trimmed by 3 bases and J by 2 bases, leaving 8 bases between them. The germline V gene has CDR1 MGHDK and CDR2 SYGVNS. The DNA for the CDR3 is TGTGCCAGCAGTGACCCGGGGGCTGGAAACACCATATATTTT. The encoded protein is CASSDPGAGNTIYF.

V is TRBV5-8 and J is TRBJ1-6, with D hard to call. The CDR3 runs to 14 residues. Between the trimmed V and J ends, which lost 2 bases and 12 bases, there was a span of 15 bases. CDR1 SGHTS and CDR2 YDEGEE come from the germline V gene. The CDR3 region is CASSLSLSLGPLHF. The CDR3 nucleotides are TGTGCCAGCAGCTTAAGCTTATCCCTAGGACCCCTCCACTTT.

The chain recombines TRBV11-2 with TRBJ1-2; D not certain. Trimming cost V 1 base and J 4 bases, with 13 bases left between them. Germline V gene sequence: CDR1 SGHAT, CDR2 FQNNGV. The CDR3 extends over 15 amino acids. The DNA for the CDR3 is TGTGCCAGCAGCTTAGGTAGGCAGGACTCCTATGGCTACACCTTC. It specifies CASSLGRQDSYGYTF.

The chain links TRBV18 to TRBJ1-2; no firm D call. Between the trimmed V and J ends, which lost 2 bases and 2 bases, there was a span of 6 bases. Germline CDR1 KGHSH, CDR2 LQKENI. The CDR3 runs 13 residues. The CDR3 loop reads CASSPNENYGYTF. CDR3 DNA: TGTGCCAGCTCACCAAACGAGAACTATGGCTACACCTTC.

In regard to this clone: An end of the junction differs from the germline gene, which may be a read error. The chain couples TRBV15 to TRBJ1-5; no reliable D call. This CDR3 has 16 residues. The germline CDR1 and CDR2 sequences are LNHNV and YYDKDF (reference sequence). The CDR3 loop reads CATSKAIRRSNQPRHF. The CDR3 DNA follows: TGTGCCACCAGCAAAGCGATCCGTCGGAGCAATCAGCCCCGGCATTTT.

The V gene is TRBV5-1, the J gene TRBJ2-4, with 13 nucleotides matching TRBD2. The germline CDR1 and CDR2 sequences are SGHRS and YFSETQ. Trimming removed 4 bases from V and 6 bases from J; junction bases left unmatched: 7. CDR3 length equals 16 residues. The CDR3 DNA reads as TGCGCCAGCAGCCCCGGGACTAGCGGGGTTGGAAACATTCAGTACTTC. Protein: CASSPGTSGVGNIQYF.